This T cell receptor (beta chain) was sequenced during a study of T cells in localized non-small cell lung cancer. General observations from the study: Overall survival was longer when the density of T cells in the blood was higher.

Germline V gene data show CDR1 as MDHEN and CDR2 as SYDVKM. CDR3 length: 13 residues. With V trimmed by 10 bases and J by 7 bases, 12 bases remained unmatched. Data came from immunoSEQ multiplex PCR; TCRdb stores just in-frame clones and leaves some out. There are about 2,000 clones in the sample; 15% to 20% occur only once, and over 20% lies in the top ten. In the case of this clone: Its target is unknown.

The clonotype originates from a female donor over 55 with stage I squamous cell lung carcinoma. This rearrangement joins TRBV28 to TRBJ2-7, with 8 bases lining up with TRBD2. The sample was lung tumor tissue, taken before any cancer treatment. The CDR3 protein is CATLAGGAGEQYF. CDR3 DNA: TGTGCCACCCTGGCGGGGGGCGCGGGGGAGCAGTACTTC.